The rows below give T cell receptor beta chains drawn from one sample of a study of T cells in localized non-small cell lung cancer. Assay used: immunoSEQ multiplex PCR; TCRdb lists only in-frame clones, some missing. This table holds under 3,000 clones, roughly two fifths found once. Sample: lung tumor tissue, taken before any cancer treatment. The receptors shown here come from a male donor older than 55 with stage I squamous cell lung carcinoma. Each CDR3 is given with its conserved first and last residue. A D gene is named only where the DNA matches it firmly. The size of a clone is reported for some rows only, either as once, few or many, or as a class for expanded clones.

D gene: TRBD1
clone size: -
V gene: TRBV2
J gene: TRBJ1-2
CDR3 protein: CASSEMTGTYGYTF
CDR3 DNA: TGTGCCAGCAGTGAAATGACAGGGACCTATGGCTACACCTTC

D gene: TRBD2
clone size: few
V gene: TRBV9
J gene: TRBJ2-7
CDR3 protein: CASSEKGLAVYEQYF
CDR3 DNA: TGTGCCAGCAGTGAAAAGGGACTAGCGGTCTACGAGCAGTACTTC

D gene: -
clone size: medium-sized
V gene: TRBV9
J gene: TRBJ2-6
CDR3 protein: CASSTQTTGTGANVLTF
CDR3 DNA: TGTGCCAGCTCCACCCAAACAACAGGGACTGGGGCCAACGTCCTGACTTTC

D gene: TRBD2
clone size: -
V gene: TRBV2
J gene: TRBJ2-1
CDR3 protein: CASSGNGEGEQFF
CDR3 DNA: TGTGCCAGCAGTGGGAATGGGGAGGGGGAGCAGTTCTTC

D gene: -
clone size: -
V gene: TRBV23-1
J gene: TRBJ2-7
CDR3 protein: CASSQVSLNYYEQYF
CDR3 DNA: TGCGCCAGCAGCCAAGTTAGTCTGAACTACTACGAGCAGTACTTC

D gene: -
clone size: few
V gene: TRBV11-3
J gene: TRBJ2-7
CDR3 protein: CASGPTRAGSYEQYF
CDR3 DNA: TGTGCCAGCGGCCCCACACGCGCAGGCTCCTACGAGCAGTACTTC

D gene: -
clone size: -
V gene: TRBV11-3
J gene: TRBJ1-1
CDR3 protein: CASSSGRLRTEAFF
CDR3 DNA: TGTGCCAGCAGCTCCGGAAGATTGAGGACTGAAGCTTTCTTT

D gene: -
clone size: few
V gene: TRBV6-8
J gene: TRBJ2-4
CDR3 protein: CASSEIGWGKNIQYF
CDR3 DNA: TGTGCCAGCAGTGAGATCGGGTGGGGCAAAAACATTCAGTACTTC

D gene: -
clone size: -
V gene: TRBV29-1
J gene: TRBJ1-6
CDR3 protein: CSVGDGFDSPLHF
CDR3 DNA: TGCAGCGTCGGTGACGGTTTCGATTCACCCCTCCACTTT

D gene: -
clone size: -
V gene: TRBV18
J gene: TRBJ1-2
CDR3 protein: CASSPPIQVSYGYTF
CDR3 DNA: TGTGCCAGCTCACCACCGATCCAGGTTTCGTATGGCTACACCTTC

D gene: -
clone size: medium-sized
V gene: TRBV12-2
J gene: TRBJ1-1
CDR3 protein: CAFFRAGGAGTEAFF
CDR3 DNA: TGTGCCTTTTTCAGGGCAGGGGGCGCAGGTACTGAAGCTTTCTTT

D gene: -
clone size: -
V gene: TRBV18
J gene: TRBJ1-1
CDR3 protein: CASSSSSRGGTEAFF
CDR3 DNA: TGTGCCAGCTCATCGTCTTCGAGGGGGGGGACTGAAGCTTTCTTT

D gene: -
clone size: medium-sized
V gene: TRBV9
J gene: TRBJ1-1
CDR3 protein: CASSVNGGRNTEAFF
CDR3 DNA: TGTGCCAGCAGCGTCAACGGGGGCCGTAACACTGAAGCTTTCTTT

D gene: -
clone size: -
V gene: TRBV18
J gene: TRBJ1-1
CDR3 protein: CASSPGLETSGTEAFF
CDR3 DNA: TGTGCCAGCTCGCCAGGCCTAGAGACCTCTGGCACTGAAGCTTTCTTT

D gene: TRBD1
clone size: few
V gene: TRBV6-8
J gene: TRBJ1-1
CDR3 protein: CAISPGQGNTEAFF
CDR3 DNA: TGTGCCATCAGCCCGGGACAGGGGAACACTGAAGCTTTCTTT

D gene: -
clone size: -
V gene: TRBV9
J gene: TRBJ1-4
CDR3 protein: CASGDNLATNEKLFF
CDR3 DNA: TGTGCCAGCGGGGACAACCTTGCAACTAATGAAAAACTGTTTTTT

D gene: -
clone size: -
V gene: TRBV9
J gene: TRBJ2-2
CDR3 protein: CASSVGPTNTGELFF
CDR3 DNA: TGTGCCAGCAGCGTAGGGCCAACGAACACCGGGGAGCTGTTTTTT

D gene: -
clone size: few
V gene: TRBV6-8
J gene: TRBJ1-6
CDR3 protein: CASSYGADSPLHF
CDR3 DNA: TGTGCCAGCAGTTACGGTGCTGATTCACCCCTCCACTTT

D gene: TRBD2
clone size: few
V gene: TRBV9
J gene: TRBJ2-7
CDR3 protein: CASLAGIYEQYF
CDR3 DNA: TGTGCCAGCCTAGCGGGAATCTACGAGCAGTACTTC

D gene: -
clone size: few
V gene: TRBV6-8
J gene: TRBJ2-6
CDR3 protein: CASNPTGSGANVLTF
CDR3 DNA: TGTGCCAGCAACCCGACAGGCTCTGGGGCCAACGTCCTGACTTTC

D gene: -
clone size: medium-sized
V gene: TRBV11-3
J gene: TRBJ1-1
CDR3 protein: CASSLDRGNTEAFF
CDR3 DNA: TGTGCCAGCAGCTTAGACAGGGGGAACACTGAAGCTTTCTTT

D gene: TRBD1
clone size: few
V gene: TRBV5-1
J gene: TRBJ2-1
CDR3 protein: CASSPGQGFHNEQFF
CDR3 DNA: TGCGCCAGCAGCCCGGGACAGGGGTTCCACAATGAGCAGTTCTTC

D gene: -
clone size: -
V gene: TRBV7-7
J gene: TRBJ2-3
CDR3 protein: CARSFRESNLTDTQYF
CDR3 DNA: TGTGCCAGAAGCTTCCGGGAGTCGAATCTCACAGATACGCAGTATTTT

D gene: -
clone size: -
V gene: TRBV7-4
J gene: TRBJ2-7
CDR3 protein: CASSPFSLWLQNRSSYEQYF
CDR3 DNA: TGTGCCAGCAGCCCCTTTTCGCTTTGGCTTCAAAACCGGAGCTCCTACGAGCAGTACTTC

D gene: TRBD1
clone size: few
V gene: TRBV18
J gene: TRBJ1-3
CDR3 protein: CASARGQGSLLSGNTIYF
CDR3 DNA: TGTGCCAGCGCCCGGGGACAGGGGTCCCTCCTCTCTGGAAACACCATATATTTT

D gene: TRBD1
clone size: few
V gene: TRBV9
J gene: TRBJ2-7
CDR3 protein: CASSVGRTGVYEQYF
CDR3 DNA: TGTGCCAGCAGCGTAGGGCGGACAGGTGTCTACGAGCAGTACTTC

D gene: TRBD1
clone size: few
V gene: TRBV30
J gene: TRBJ2-7
CDR3 protein: CAWSPGGSRYEQYF
CDR3 DNA: TGTGCCTGGAGTCCAGGGGGTTCGAGGTACGAGCAGTACTTC

D gene: -
clone size: -
V gene: TRBV29-1
J gene: TRBJ1-1
CDR3 protein: CSGIRANTEAFF
CDR3 DNA: TGCAGCGGGATTCGAGCGAACACTGAAGCTTTCTTT

D gene: TRBD1
clone size: once
V gene: TRBV28
J gene: TRBJ1-4
CDR3 protein: CASSRNGQGNEKLFF
CDR3 DNA: TGTGCCAGCAGCCGAAACGGACAGGGAAATGAAAAACTGTTTTTT

D gene: -
clone size: few
V gene: TRBV5-1
J gene: TRBJ1-1
CDR3 protein: CASSLASQGNTEAFF
CDR3 DNA: TGCGCCAGCAGCTTGGCTTCACAGGGGAACACTGAAGCTTTCTTT

D gene: -
clone size: -
V gene: TRBV12-5
J gene: TRBJ1-5
CDR3 protein: CASGLDRGNQPQHF
CDR3 DNA: TGTGCTAGTGGTTTGGACAGGGGCAATCAGCCCCAGCATTTT

D gene: TRBD2
clone size: -
V gene: TRBV10-2
J gene: TRBJ2-7
CDR3 protein: CASSEGISGGTYEQYF
CDR3 DNA: TGCGCCAGCAGTGAGGGGATTAGCGGGGGGACGTACGAGCAGTACTTC

D gene: -
clone size: -
V gene: TRBV10-2
J gene: TRBJ2-3
CDR3 protein: CASRVGLPTDTQYF
CDR3 DNA: TGCGCCAGCAGGGTAGGACTACCTACAGATACGCAGTATTTT

D gene: TRBD1
clone size: -
V gene: TRBV27
J gene: TRBJ1-5
CDR3 protein: CASSSSQGEDQPQHF
CDR3 DNA: TGTGCCAGCAGTTCCTCACAGGGGGAGGATCAGCCCCAGCATTTT

D gene: -
clone size: large
V gene: TRBV15
J gene: TRBJ1-5
CDR3 protein: CATSIGTVNNQPQHF
CDR3 DNA: TGTGCCACCAGCATCGGGACGGTTAACAATCAGCCCCAGCATTTT

D gene: -
clone size: few
V gene: TRBV25-1
J gene: TRBJ1-3
CDR3 protein: CAGRGGPNSGNTIYF
CDR3 DNA: TGTGCCGGTCGGGGGGGCCCCAACTCTGGAAACACCATATATTTT

D gene: TRBD1
clone size: -
V gene: TRBV9
J gene: TRBJ2-2
CDR3 protein: CASGDRGSGIPGELFF
CDR3 DNA: TGTGCCAGCGGGGACAGGGGCTCGGGGATTCCCGGGGAGCTGTTTTTT

D gene: -
clone size: once
V gene: TRBV18
J gene: TRBJ2-7
CDR3 protein: CASSPGQGGREQYF
CDR3 DNA: TGTGCCAGCTCACCAGGTCAGGGGGGTCGGGAGCAGTACTTC

D gene: TRBD1
clone size: -
V gene: TRBV28
J gene: TRBJ1-6
CDR3 protein: CASSLEPRGDSPLHF
CDR3 DNA: TGTGCCAGCAGTTTAGAACCCAGGGGGGATTCACCCCTCCACTTT

D gene: -
clone size: -
V gene: TRBV9
J gene: TRBJ2-2
CDR3 protein: CASSVDSPNTGELFF
CDR3 DNA: TGTGCCAGCAGCGTAGATTCACCGAACACCGGGGAGCTGTTTTTT